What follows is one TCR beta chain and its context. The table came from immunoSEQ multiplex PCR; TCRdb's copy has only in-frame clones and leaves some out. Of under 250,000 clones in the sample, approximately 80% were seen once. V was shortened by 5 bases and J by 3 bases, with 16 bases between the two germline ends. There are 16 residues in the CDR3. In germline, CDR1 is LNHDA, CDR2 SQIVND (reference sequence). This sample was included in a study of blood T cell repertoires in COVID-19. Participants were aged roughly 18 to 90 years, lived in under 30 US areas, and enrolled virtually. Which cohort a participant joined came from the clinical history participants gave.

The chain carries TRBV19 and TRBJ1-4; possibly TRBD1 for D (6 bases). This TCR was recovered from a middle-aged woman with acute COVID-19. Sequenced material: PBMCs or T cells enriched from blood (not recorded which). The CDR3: CASSRQTGRANEKLFF. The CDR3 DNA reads TGTGCCAGTAGTCGACAAACAGGGCGCGCTAATGAAAAACTGTTTTTT.